This passage covers 8 T cell receptor beta chains from one sample sequenced in a study of T-cell memory formation after mild COVID-19. TCRdb fed the 5' RACE reads into MiXCR, producing one record per CDR3 protein. The repertoire holds 450,000 or so distinct CDR3 sequences, with around 20% as singletons. Specimen: PBMCs or a T cell subset sorted from them (not recorded which). The receptors come from an adult woman who had mild COVID-19 (a few samples of this study predate the infection). Cell type and time point are not known.

The chain links TRBV4-3 to TRBJ2-7; D ambiguous. Germline CDR1 LGHNA, CDR2 YSLEER. This CDR3 is 15 amino acids long. With 0 bases removed from V and 3 bases from J, the gap between germline ends came to 12 bases. The CDR3 loop is CASSQEAQKFYEQYF. The CDR3, as DNA: TGCGCCAGCAGCCAAGAAGCACAGAAGTTCTACGAGCAGTACTTC.

This clonotype was detected a few times. V gene TRBV4-1 combines with J gene TRBJ1-2; D is perhaps TRBD1 (5 bases). This CDR3 has 17 amino acids. Germline CDR1 reads MGHRA; CDR2 reads YSYEKL. Trimming shortened V by 2 bases and J by 4 bases, and 20 bases separated the two germline ends. CDR3 sequence (DNA): TGCGCCAGCAGCCAACGGGACCCTCGGGCGGGAAGCTATGGCTACACCTTC. As protein: CASSQRDPRAGSYGYTF.

This clonotype occurred a few times. The chain couples TRBV6-1 to TRBJ2-3, with 15 bases that match TRBD2. The CDR3 contains 19 residues. Germline V gene sequence: CDR1 MNHNS, CDR2 SASEGT. The V gene end was trimmed by 4 bases and the J gene end by 2 bases; junction bases not matched to a gene: 10. The CDR3 coding sequence is TGTGCCAGCAGTGGAGCCGCGGGACTAGCGGGGGGCCCCACAGATACGCAGTATTTT. This codes for CASSGAAGLAGGPTDTQYF.

This rearrangement joins TRBV7-8 to TRBJ2-3; 10 bases line up with TRBD2. CDR3 length: 17 residues. The V gene's germline CDR1 is SGHVS and CDR2 FQNEAQ. J lost 1 base, V lost 5 bases, and 9 bases had no gene match. The CDR3 DNA follows: TGTGCCAGCAGCCCCTTGCCCAGCGGGGGGGGCACAGATACGCAGTATTTT. The encoded protein is CASSPLPSGGGTDTQYF.

The table lists this clonotype with many counts. The J gene is TRBJ1-1, the V gene TRBV7-3; no firm D call. The V gene's germline CDR1 is SGHTA and CDR2 FQGTGA. Trimming cost V 2 bases and J 9 bases, with 10 bases left between them. This CDR3 region has 12 residues. The CDR3 reads CASSLPDGQAFF. The CDR3 DNA reads as TGTGCCAGCAGCTTACCGGATGGTCAAGCTTTCTTT.

The rearrangement joins TRBV5-4 to TRBJ2-5; the D gene is possibly TRBD2 (6 bases). Trimming removed 4 bases from V and 2 bases from J, with 12 bases in between. Germline values: CDR1 SGHNT, CDR2 YYREEE (reference sequence). The CDR3 contains 14 residues. This CDR3 reads CASSPRESQETQYF. The CDR3 bases are TGTGCCAGCAGCCCACGGGAGTCTCAAGAGACCCAGTACTTC.

This clonotype was picked up a small number of times. The CDR3 reads CASSQRIGTSRLQYF. CDR3 DNA: TGTGCCAGCAGCCAAAGGATAGGGACTAGTAGACTTCAGTACTTC. V and J are TRBV3-1 and TRBJ2-4; 8 bases align to TRBD2. Trimming removed 2 bases from V and 11 bases from J; junction bases left unmatched: 11. Germline V gives CDR1 LGHDT, CDR2 YNNKEL (reference sequence). The CDR3 runs 15 residues.

This clonotype was seen more than once but under ten times. The V call is TRBV2, the J call TRBJ2-3; the D is unclear. Germline CDR1 reads SNHLY; CDR2 reads FYNNEI. The CDR3 spans 15 residues. Deletions cut 4 bases from V and 5 bases from J, with 16 bases between. The CDR3 here is CASSASAKTGDTQYF. DNA for the CDR3: TGTGCCAGCAGTGCGAGCGCCAAAACGGGAGATACGCAGTATTTT.